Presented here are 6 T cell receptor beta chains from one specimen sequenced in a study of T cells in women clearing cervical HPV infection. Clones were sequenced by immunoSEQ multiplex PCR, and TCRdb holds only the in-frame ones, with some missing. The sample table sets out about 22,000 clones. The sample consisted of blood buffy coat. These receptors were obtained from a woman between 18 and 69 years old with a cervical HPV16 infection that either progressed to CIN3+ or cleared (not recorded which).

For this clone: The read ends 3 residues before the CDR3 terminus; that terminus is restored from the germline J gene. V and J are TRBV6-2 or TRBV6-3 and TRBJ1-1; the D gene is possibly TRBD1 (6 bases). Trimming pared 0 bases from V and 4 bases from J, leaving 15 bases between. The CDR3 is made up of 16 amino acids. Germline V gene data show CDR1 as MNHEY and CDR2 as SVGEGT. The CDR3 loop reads CASSYSNTRGGTEAFF. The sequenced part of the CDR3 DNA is TGTGCCAGCAGTTACTCGAACACCAGGGGCGGCACTGAA.

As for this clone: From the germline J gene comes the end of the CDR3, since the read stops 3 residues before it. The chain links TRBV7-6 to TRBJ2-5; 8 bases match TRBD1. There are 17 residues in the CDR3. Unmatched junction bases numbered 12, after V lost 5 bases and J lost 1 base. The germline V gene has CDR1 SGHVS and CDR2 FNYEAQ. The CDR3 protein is CASSRNVGTGIQETQYF. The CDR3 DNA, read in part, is TGTGCCAGCAGCCGGAATGTTGGGACAGGAATCCAAGAGACC.

Incomplete CDR3 DNA: TGCGCCAGCAGCCAAAAACCAACAGGGGGCGGTAGGGAGACC. This encodes CASSQKPTGGGRET. The full-length CDR3 reads as CASSQKPTGGGRETQYF. The chain joins TRBV4-1 to TRBJ2-5; 9 bases line up with TRBD1. Coverage ceases 3 residues before the CDR3 finishes, and the germline J gene fills in the end. The CDR3 has 17 residues. V shed 2 bases, J shed 5 bases, and the junction held 12 bases outside the gene matches. Germline CDR1 and CDR2: MGHRA and YSYEKL.

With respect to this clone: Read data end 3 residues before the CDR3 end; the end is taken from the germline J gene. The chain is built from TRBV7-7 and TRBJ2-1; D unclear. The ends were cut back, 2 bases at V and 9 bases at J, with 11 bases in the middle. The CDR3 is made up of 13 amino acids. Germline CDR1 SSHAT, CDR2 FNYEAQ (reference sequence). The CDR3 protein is CASSLSRLGEQFF. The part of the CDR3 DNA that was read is TGTGCCAGCAGCTTAAGTCGACTGGGTGAG. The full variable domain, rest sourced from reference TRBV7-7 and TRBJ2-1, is GAGVSQSPRYKVTKRGQDVTLRCDPISSHATLYWYQQALGQGPEFLTYFNYEAQPDKSGLPSDRFSAERPEGSISTLTIQRTEQRDSAMYRCASSLSRLGEQFFGPGTRLTVL.

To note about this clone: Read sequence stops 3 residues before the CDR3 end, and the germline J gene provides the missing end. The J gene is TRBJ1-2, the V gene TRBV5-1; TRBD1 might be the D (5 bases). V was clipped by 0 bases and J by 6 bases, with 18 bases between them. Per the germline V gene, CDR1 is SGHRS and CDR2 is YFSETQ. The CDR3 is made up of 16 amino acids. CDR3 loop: CASSLEAHRFEDGYTF. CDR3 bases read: TGCGCCAGCAGCTTGGAAGCTCACAGGTTCGAGGATGGC.

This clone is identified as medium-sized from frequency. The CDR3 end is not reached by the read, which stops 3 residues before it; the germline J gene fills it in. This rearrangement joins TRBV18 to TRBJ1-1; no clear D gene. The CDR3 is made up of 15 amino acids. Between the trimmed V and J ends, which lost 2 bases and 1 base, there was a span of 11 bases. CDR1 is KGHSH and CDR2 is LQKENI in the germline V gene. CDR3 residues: CASSPDQVRNTEAFF. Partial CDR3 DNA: TGTGCCAGCTCACCAGATCAGGTGAGGAACACTGAA.